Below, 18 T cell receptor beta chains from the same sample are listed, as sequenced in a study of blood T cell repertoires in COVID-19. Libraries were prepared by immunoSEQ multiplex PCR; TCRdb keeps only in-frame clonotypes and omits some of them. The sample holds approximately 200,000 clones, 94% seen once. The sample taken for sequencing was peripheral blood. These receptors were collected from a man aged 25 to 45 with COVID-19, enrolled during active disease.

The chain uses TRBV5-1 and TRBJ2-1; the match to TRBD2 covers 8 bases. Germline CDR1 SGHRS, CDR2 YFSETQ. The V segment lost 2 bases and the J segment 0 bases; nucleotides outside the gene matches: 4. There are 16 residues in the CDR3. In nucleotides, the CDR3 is TGCGCCAGCAGCTTAAGCGGGGGAAGCTCCTACAATGAGCAGTTCTTC. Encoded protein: CASSLSGGSSYNEQFF.

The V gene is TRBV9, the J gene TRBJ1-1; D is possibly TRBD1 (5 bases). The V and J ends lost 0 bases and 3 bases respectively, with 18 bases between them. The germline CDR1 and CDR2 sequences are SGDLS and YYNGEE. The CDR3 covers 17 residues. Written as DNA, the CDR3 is TGTGCCAGCAGCGTAGGGTTAGGGACTAATTCGGACACTGAAGCTTTCTTT. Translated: CASSVGLGTNSDTEAFF.

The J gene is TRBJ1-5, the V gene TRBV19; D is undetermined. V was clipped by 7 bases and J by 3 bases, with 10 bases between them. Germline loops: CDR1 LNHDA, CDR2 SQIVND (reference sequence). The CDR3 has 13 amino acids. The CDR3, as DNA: TGTGCCAGTACATGGCAGGTCAATCAGCCCCAGCATTTT. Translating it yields CASTWQVNQPQHF. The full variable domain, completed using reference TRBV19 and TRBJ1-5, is DGGITQSPKYLFRKEGQNVTLSCEQNLNHDAMYWYRQDPGQGLRLIYYSQIVNDFQKGDIAEGYSVSREKKESFPLTVTSAQKNPTAFYLCASTWQVNQPQHFGDGTRLSIL.

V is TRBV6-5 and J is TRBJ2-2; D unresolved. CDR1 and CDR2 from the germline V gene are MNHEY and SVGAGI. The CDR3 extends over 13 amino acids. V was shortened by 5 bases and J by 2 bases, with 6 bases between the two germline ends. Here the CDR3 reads CASSSSNTGELFF. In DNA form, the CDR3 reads TGTGCCAGCAGTAGTAGTAACACCGGGGAGCTGTTTTTT.

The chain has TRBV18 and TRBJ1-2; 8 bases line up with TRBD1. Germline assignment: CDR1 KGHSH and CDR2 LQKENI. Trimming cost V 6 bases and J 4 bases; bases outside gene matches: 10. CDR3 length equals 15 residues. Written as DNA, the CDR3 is TGTGCCAGCTCCCAAGGACAGGGATATACCTATGGCTACACCTTC. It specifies CASSQGQGYTYGYTF.

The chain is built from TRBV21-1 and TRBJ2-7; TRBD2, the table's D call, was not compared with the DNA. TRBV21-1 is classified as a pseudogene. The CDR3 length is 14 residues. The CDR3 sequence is CASSSLDGANEQYF. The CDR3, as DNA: TGTGCCAGCAGCAGTCTAGATGGTGCGAACGAGCAGTACTTC.

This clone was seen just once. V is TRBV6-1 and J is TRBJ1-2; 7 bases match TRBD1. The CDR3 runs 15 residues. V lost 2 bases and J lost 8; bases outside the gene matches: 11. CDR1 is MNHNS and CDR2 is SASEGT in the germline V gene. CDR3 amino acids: CASSETMTGSWGYTF. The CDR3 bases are TGTGCCAGCAGTGAAACCATGACAGGGTCGTGGGGCTACACCTTC.

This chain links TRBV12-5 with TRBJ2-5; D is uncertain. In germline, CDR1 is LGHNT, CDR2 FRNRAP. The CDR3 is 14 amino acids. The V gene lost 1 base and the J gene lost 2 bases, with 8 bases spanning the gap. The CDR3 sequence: CASGLDSVQETQYF. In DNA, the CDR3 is TGTGCTAGTGGTTTGGATTCAGTGCAAGAGACCCAGTACTTC.

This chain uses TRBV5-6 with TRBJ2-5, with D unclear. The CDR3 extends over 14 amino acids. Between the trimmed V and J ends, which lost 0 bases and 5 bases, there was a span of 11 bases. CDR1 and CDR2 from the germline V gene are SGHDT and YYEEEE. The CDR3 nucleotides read TGTGCCAGCAGCTTGGAGAGTTTCTTGGAGACCCAGTACTTC. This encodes CASSLESFLETQYF. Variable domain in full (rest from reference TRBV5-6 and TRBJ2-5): DAGVTQSPTHLIKTRGQQVTLRCSPKSGHDTVSWYQQALGQGPQFIFQYYEEEERQRGNFPDRFSGHQFPNYSSELNVNALLLGDSALYLCASSLESFLETQYFGPGTRLLVL.

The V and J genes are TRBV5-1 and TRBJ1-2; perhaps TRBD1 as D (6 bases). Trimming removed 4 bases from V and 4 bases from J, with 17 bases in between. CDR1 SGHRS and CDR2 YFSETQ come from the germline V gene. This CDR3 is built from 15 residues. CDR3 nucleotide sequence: TGCGCCAGCAGCGAGGGCATGACAGGATTCTATGGCTACACCTTC. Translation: CASSEGMTGFYGYTF.

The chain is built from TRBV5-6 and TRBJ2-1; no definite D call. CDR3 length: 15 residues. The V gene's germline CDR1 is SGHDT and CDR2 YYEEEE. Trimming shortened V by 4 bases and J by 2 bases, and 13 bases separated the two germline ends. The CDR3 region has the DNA TGTGCCAGCAGCACCGCTAGACTGGCCTACAATGAGCAGTTCTTC. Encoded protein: CASSTARLAYNEQFF. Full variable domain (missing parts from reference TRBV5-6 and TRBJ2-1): DAGVTQSPTHLIKTRGQQVTLRCSPKSGHDTVSWYQQALGQGPQFIFQYYEEEERQRGNFPDRFSGHQFPNYSSELNVNALLLGDSALYLCASSTARLAYNEQFFGPGTRLTVL.

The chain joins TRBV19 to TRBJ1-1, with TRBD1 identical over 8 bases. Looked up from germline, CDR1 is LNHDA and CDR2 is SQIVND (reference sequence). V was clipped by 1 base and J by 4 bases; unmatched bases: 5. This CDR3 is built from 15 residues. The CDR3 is CASSIGGTGGTEAFF. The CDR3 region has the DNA TGTGCCAGTAGTATAGGGGGAACAGGGGGCACTGAAGCTTTCTTT.

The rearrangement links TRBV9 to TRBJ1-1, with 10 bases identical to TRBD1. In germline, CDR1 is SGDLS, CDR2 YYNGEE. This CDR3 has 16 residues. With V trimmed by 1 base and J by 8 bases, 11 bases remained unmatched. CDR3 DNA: TGTGCCAGCAGCGTAACCCCCCGGGACAGGGGAGGGGAAGCTTTCTTT. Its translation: CASSVTPRDRGGEAFF. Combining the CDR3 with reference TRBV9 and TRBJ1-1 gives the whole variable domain DSGVTQTPKHLITATGQRVTLRCSPRSGDLSVYWYQQSLDQGLQFLIQYYNGEERAKGNILERFSAQQFPDLHSELNLSSLELGDSALYFCASSVTPRDRGGEAFFGQGTRLTVV.

The DNA of the CDR3 is TGTGCCAGCAGCTTTTCCATTATAGCGGGAAAAGAGACCCAGTACTTC. Amino acid sequence: CASSFSIIAGKETQYF. The chain carries TRBV7-6 and TRBJ2-5; 8 bases line up with TRBD2. V lost 3 bases to trimming and J lost 3 bases; unmatched junction nucleotides: 9. This CDR3 is built from 16 residues. Germline V gene sequence: CDR1 SGHVS, CDR2 FNYEAQ. The whole variable domain, remainder taken from reference TRBV7-6 and TRBJ2-5, is GAGVSQSPRYKVTKRGQDVALRCDPISGHVSLYWYRQALGQGPEFLTYFNYEAQQDKSGLPNDRFSAERPEGSISTLTIQRTEQRDSAMYRCASSFSIIAGKETQYFGPGTRLLVL.

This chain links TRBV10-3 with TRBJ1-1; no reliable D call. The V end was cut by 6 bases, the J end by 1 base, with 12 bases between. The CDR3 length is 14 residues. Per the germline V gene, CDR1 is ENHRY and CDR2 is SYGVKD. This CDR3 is CAISSLTGNTEAFF. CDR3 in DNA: TGTGCCATCAGCTCCTTGACGGGGAACACTGAAGCTTTCTTT.

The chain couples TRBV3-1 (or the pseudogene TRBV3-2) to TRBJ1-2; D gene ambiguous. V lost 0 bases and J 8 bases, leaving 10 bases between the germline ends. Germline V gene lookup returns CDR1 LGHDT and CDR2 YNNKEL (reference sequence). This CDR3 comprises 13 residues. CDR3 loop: CASSQDRSRGYTF. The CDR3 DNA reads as TGTGCCAGCAGCCAAGACAGGTCGAGAGGCTACACCTTC.

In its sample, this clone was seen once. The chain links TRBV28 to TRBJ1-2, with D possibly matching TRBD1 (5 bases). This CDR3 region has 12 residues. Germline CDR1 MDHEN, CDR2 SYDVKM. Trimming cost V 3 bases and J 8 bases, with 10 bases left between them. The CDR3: CASSFSGGGYTF. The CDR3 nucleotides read TGTGCCAGCAGTTTTAGCGGGGGAGGCTACACCTTC.

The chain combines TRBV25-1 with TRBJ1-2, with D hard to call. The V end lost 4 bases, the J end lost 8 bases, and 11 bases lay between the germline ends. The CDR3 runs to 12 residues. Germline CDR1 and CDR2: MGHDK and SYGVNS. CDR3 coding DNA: TGTGCCAGCAGTGCAGGTTCTTTCGGCTACACCTTC. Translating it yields CASSAGSFGYTF.